This TCR beta chain was observed in a study of T cells in Graves' hyperthyroidism and ophthalmopathy. This clonotype appeared a single time. Losses at the gene ends were 2 bases for V and 7 bases for J; bases not matched to a gene: 5. Per germline, CDR1 LNHDA and CDR2 SQIVND (reference sequence). The CDR3 has 15 amino acids. Amplification of TCR beta CDR3 regions used RNA as the template. The primer set for the first-round RT-PCR of the TCR CDR3 was HTBI. Each CDR3 protein is one row after TCRdb ran MiXCR on the multiplex PCR reads. This table has around 600,000 distinct CDR3 sequences, approximately 14% appearing once.

This TCR was recovered from a woman aged 45-65 years with Graves' ophthalmopathy. The sample was blood. The chain is built from TRBV19 and TRBJ1-6; 7 bases are a match to TRBD1. The DNA of the CDR3 is TGTGCCAGTAGTATAACAGGGGCGACAAATTCACCCCTCCACTTT. This gives the protein CASSITGATNSPLHF.